Below, one TCR beta chain is given with its context. Its antigen is not identified. The V end lost 4 bases, the J end lost 2 bases, and 4 bases lay between the germline ends. The length of the CDR3 is 12 residues. Germline V gives CDR1 MNHNS, CDR2 SASEGT. The sample's treatment: roughly 10-day PBMC culture with coronavirus spike peptide pools or control peptides (ViraFEST assay). Prior to the COVID-19 pandemic (2011-2018), the unexposed donor's CD4+ T cells were collected. This sample is drawn from a study of vaccination and CD4 T cells after COVID-19. Study in general: Control cultures used a CEFX viral epitope pool, an HIV-1 Nef peptide pool, or no peptide.

Oncomine TCR Beta short-read sequencing was applied to DNA from cultured CD4+ T cells. TCRdb analysed the PCR reads with MiXCR anew, one entry per CDR3 protein. The repertoire has 5,500 to 8,000 distinct CDR3 sequences, about 41% of them found once; the top ten carry less than 40%. This sequence was found in a human donor in good health. The chain recombines TRBV6-1 with TRBJ2-3, with D unresolved. The sequenced sample was CD4+ T cells from blood, cultured in vitro. For the CDR3, the DNA is TGTGCCAGCAGTGCGTACACAGATACGCAGTATTTT. As protein: CASSAYTDTQYF.